A single sample gave rise to the 10 T cell receptor beta chains below, sequenced in a study of blood T cells in healthy people across ages. Together with a sample-barcoded 5' primer, a J-beta primer mix was included in a second PCR lasting roughly 6 to 12 cycles. Via MiXCR, TCRdb re-called the 5' RACE reads, giving one row per CDR3 protein. The sample carries some 1.8 million distinct CDR3 sequences, around 42% recorded once. The sequencing input was blood. These receptors all stem from a human donor in good health.

Concerning this clonotype: Sequence at one end of the junction differs from germline and may be a read error. CDR3 sequence reads: CASSFLAGVGEQYF. CDR3 DNA sequence: TGCGCCAGCAGCTTTTTGGCGGGGGTCGGCGAGCAGTACTTC. This rearrangement joins TRBV7-9 to TRBJ2-5; 7 bases map to TRBD2. Gene TRBJ2-7 matches the end of the DNA better, so the J call may be wrong. The CDR3 loop spans 14 amino acids. Germline V CDR1 and CDR2: SEHNR, FQNEAQ (reference sequence).

There are a few counts of this clonotype. V is TRBV10-3 and J is TRBJ1-2, with D perhaps TRBD1 (6 bases). CDR1 and CDR2 from the germline V gene are ENHRY and SYGVKD. The CDR3 extends over 13 amino acids. V lost 4 bases, J lost 10 bases, and 16 bases lay in between. The DNA for the CDR3 is TGTGCCATCAGTGCAGGGGAGAAGCGGGACTACACCTTC. As protein: CAISAGEKRDYTF.

This clonotype turned up a few times. V usage is TRBV28 and J usage is TRBJ2-5, with D perhaps being TRBD1 or TRBD2 (5 bases each). This CDR3 region has 13 residues. The germline V gene has CDR1 MDHEN and CDR2 SYDVKM. Trimming removed 3 bases at V and 9 bases at J, with 14 bases between. Here the CDR3 DNA reads TGTGCCAGCAGTTTGGCAGGGATGGGAGCCCAGTACTTC. This gives the protein CASSLAGMGAQYF. The full variable domain, its missing parts supplied by reference TRBV28 and TRBJ2-5, is DVKVTQSSRYLVKRTGEKVFLECVQDMDHENMFWYRQDPGLGLRLIYFSYDVKMKEKGDIPEGYSVSREKKERFSLILESASTNQTSMYLCASSLAGMGAQYFGPGTRLLVL.

The chain couples TRBV6-6 to TRBJ2-3; 11 bases line up with TRBD1. The CDR3 extends over 16 amino acids. V shed 2 bases, J shed 5 bases, and the junction held 6 bases outside the gene matches. Germline assignment: CDR1 MNHNY and CDR2 SVGAGI (reference sequence). The DNA of the CDR3 is TGTGCCAGCAGTTACCCTACGGACAGGGGGCAAGATACGCAGTATTTT. It codes for CASSYPTDRGQDTQYF.

The V call is TRBV6-2 or TRBV6-3, the J call TRBJ2-3; 12 nucleotides agree with TRBD1. CDR1 MNHEY and CDR2 SVGEGT come from the germline V gene. The CDR3 is 16 amino acids. J gave up 4 bases and V 7 bases, and 9 bases lay outside the gene matches. The CDR3 region is CASTQTGTGGADTQYF. CDR3 sequence (DNA): TGTGCCAGCACCCAAACCGGGACAGGGGGCGCAGATACGCAGTATTTT.

The chain is built from TRBV20-1 and TRBJ1-2; tentatively, D is TRBD1 (6 bases). The CDR3 runs 12 residues. Per germline, CDR1 DFQATT and CDR2 SNEGSKA (reference sequence). The CDR3 coding sequence is TGCAGGGATGCACGGGGGGCTAAAGGCTACACCTTC. Translating it yields CRDARGAKGYTF.

This clonotype has a handful of counts. V gene TRBV12-3 or TRBV12-4 combines with J gene TRBJ2-7; D perhaps matches TRBD1 (5 bases). The V gene lost 3 bases and the J gene lost 7 bases, with 13 bases spanning the gap. CDR3 length: 13 residues. The CDR3 coding sequence is TGTGCCAGCAGTTTGGGGCAGTCCGAAGAGCAGTACTTC. This translates into CASSLGQSEEQYF.

As for this clonotype: No conserved phenylalanine or tryptophan ends this CDR3, so it is likely a read error. The chain couples TRBV2 to TRBJ2-3, with TRBD1 as a possible D gene (6 bases). The germline V and J ends were trimmed by 8 bases and 2 bases, with 11 bases remaining between them. Germline V gene data show CDR1 as SNHLY and CDR2 as FYNNEI. There are 13 residues in the CDR3. The CDR3 spells CASGGGDTDTQYC. CDR3 nucleotides: TGTGCCAGCGGGGGCGGCGACACAGATACGCAGTATTGT.

The chain recombines TRBV11-2 with TRBJ1-2; no clear D. V was cut by 0 bases and J by 2 bases, with 10 bases left in between. The germline V gene encodes CDR1 SGHAT and CDR2 FQNNGV. This CDR3 has 15 residues. The CDR3 DNA sequence: TGTGCCAGCAGCTTAGATCAAAACGGAAACTATGGCTACACCTTC. This translates into CASSLDQNGNYGYTF.

CDR3: CASSLEAGQGGETQYF. The CDR3 DNA reads TGTGCCAGCAGCTTGGAGGCTGGGCAGGGGGGGGAGACCCAGTACTTC. The chain combines TRBV5-5 with TRBJ2-5; D might be TRBD1 or TRBD2, each matching 7 bases. The CDR3 is made up of 16 amino acids. The germline V gene encodes CDR1 SGHKS and CDR2 YYEKEE (reference sequence). V lost 0 bases, J lost 5 bases, and 17 bases lay in between.